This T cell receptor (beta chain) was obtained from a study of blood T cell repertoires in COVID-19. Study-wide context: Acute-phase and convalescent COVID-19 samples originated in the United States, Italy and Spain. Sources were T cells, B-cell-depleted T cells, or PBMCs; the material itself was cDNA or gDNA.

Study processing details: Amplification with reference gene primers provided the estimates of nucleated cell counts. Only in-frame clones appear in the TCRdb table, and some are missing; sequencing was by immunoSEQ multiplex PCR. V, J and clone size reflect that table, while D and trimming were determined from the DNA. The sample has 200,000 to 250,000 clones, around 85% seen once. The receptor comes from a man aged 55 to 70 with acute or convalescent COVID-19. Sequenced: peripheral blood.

This chain's CDR3 is CASSPVGGQGVYEQYF. CDR3 sequence (DNA): TGTGCCAGCAGCCCAGTTGGGGGACAGGGTGTCTACGAGCAGTACTTC. V gene TRBV5-4 combines with J gene TRBJ2-7; 9 bases fit TRBD1. From germline, CDR1 is SGHNT and CDR2 YYREEE (reference sequence). The CDR3 has 16 residues. The J segment lost 3 bases and the V segment lost 4 bases, leaving 11 bases of the junction unmatched.